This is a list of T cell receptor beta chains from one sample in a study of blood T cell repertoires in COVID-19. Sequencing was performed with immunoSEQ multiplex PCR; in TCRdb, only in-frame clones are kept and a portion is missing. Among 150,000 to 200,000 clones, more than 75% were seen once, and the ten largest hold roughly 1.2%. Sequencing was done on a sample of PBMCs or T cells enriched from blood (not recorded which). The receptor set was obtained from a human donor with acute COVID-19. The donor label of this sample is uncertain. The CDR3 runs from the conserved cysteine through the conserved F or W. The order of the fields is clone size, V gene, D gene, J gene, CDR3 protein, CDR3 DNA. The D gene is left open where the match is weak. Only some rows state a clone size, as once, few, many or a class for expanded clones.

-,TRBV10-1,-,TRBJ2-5,CASSASGEETQYF,TGCGCCAGCAGTGCGTCGGGAGAAGAGACCCAGTACTTC
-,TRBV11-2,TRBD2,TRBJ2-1,CASRFRTSLSSYNEQFF,TGTGCCAGCAGATTTAGGACTAGCCTGAGCTCCTACAATGAGCAGTTCTTC
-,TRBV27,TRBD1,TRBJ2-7,CASSPSWTGYYEQYF,TGTGCCAGCAGTCCGTCGTGGACAGGGTACTACGAGCAGTACTTC
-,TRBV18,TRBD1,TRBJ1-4,CASSSQGARNEKLFF,TGTGCCAGCTCATCTCAGGGGGCGCGAAATGAAAAACTGTTTTTT
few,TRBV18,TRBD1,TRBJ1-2,CASSPSTGGRGYTF,TGTGCCAGCTCACCTTCCACAGGGGGTCGGGGCTACACCTTC
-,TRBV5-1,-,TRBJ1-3,CASSRGRGDSGNTIYF,TGCGCCAGCAGCCGCGGGCGAGGCGACTCTGGAAACACCATATATTTT
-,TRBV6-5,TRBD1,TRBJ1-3,CASGRTGKTIYF,TGTGCCAGCGGGAGGACAGGGAAGACCATATATTTT
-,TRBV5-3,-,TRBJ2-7,CARSLDGADSYEQYF,TGTGCCAGAAGCTTGGATGGGGCGGACTCCTACGAGCAGTACTTC
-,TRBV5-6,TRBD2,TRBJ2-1,CASSLMLAGVNEQFF,TGTGCCAGCAGCTTGATGCTAGCGGGGGTAAATGAGCAGTTCTTC
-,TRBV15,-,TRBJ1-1,CATSRVEGGNTEAFF,TGTGCCACCAGCAGAGTCGAGGGAGGGAACACTGAAGCTTTCTTT
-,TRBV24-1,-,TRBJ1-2,CATSDGAGSVYGYTF,TGTGCCACCAGTGATGGGGCAGGGTCTGTCTATGGCTACACCTTC
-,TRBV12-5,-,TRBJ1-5,CASGWSGGNQPQHF,TGTGCTAGTGGTTGGTCTGGAGGCAATCAGCCCCAGCATTTT
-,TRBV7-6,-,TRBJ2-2,CASSLPGSSGELFF,TGTGCCAGCAGCCTCCCCGGGAGCTCCGGGGAGCTGTTTTTT
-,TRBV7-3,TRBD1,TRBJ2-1,CASSSRQGGSYNEQFF,TGTGCCAGCAGCTCCAGACAGGGGGGTTCCTACAATGAGCAGTTCTTC
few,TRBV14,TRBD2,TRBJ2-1,CASSQYGGVYNEQFF,TGTGCCAGCAGCCAATACGGGGGGGTCTACAATGAGCAGTTCTTC
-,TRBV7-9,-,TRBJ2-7,CASSRDGEQYF,TGTGCCAGCAGCCGGGATGGGGAGCAGTACTTC
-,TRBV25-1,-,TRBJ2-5,CASSARFRETQYF,TGTGCCAGCAGTGCCCGGTTTCGAGAGACCCAGTACTTC
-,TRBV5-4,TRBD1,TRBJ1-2,CASRLTGADYGYTF,TGTGCCAGCAGGCTGACAGGGGCCGACTATGGCTACACCTTC
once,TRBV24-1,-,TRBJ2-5,CATSDKRQASRTQYF,TGTGCCACCAGTGATAAGCGGCAGGCGTCTCGGACCCAGTACTTC
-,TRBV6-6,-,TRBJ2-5,CASSYVRETQYF,TGTGCCAGCAGTTATGTTCGGGAGACCCAGTACTTC
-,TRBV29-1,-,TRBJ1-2,CSSRDTNYGYTF,TGCAGCTCTCGGGACACGAACTATGGCTACACCTTC
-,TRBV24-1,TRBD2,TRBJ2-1,CATSDWDFAGGPNEQFF,TGTGCCACCAGTGATTGGGACTTTGCGGGGGGGCCCAATGAGCAGTTCTTC
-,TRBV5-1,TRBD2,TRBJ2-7,CASSLAASGGNSYEQYF,TGCGCCAGCAGCTTGGCAGCTAGCGGGGGGAACTCCTACGAGCAGTACTTC
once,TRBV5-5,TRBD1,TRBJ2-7,CASSLEGRGPLYEQYF,TGTGCCAGCAGCTTGGAAGGCAGGGGGCCCCTCTACGAGCAGTACTTC
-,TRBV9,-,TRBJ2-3,CASSAFSGRRADTQYF,TGTGCCAGCAGCGCCTTTAGCGGCCGGAGGGCAGATACGCAGTATTTT
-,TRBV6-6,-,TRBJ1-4,CASSLEREKLFF,TGTGCCAGCAGCTTAGAGCGTGAAAAACTGTTTTTT
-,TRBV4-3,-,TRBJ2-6,CASSQDAQGANVLTF,TGCGCCAGCAGCCAAGACGCTCAGGGGGCCAACGTCCTGACTTTC
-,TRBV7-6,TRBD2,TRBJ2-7,CASSLVAGVPYEQYF,TGTGCCAGCAGCTTAGTAGCGGGTGTTCCCTACGAGCAGTACTTC
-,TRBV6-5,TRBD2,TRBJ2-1,CASSYIAGGFYNEQFF,TGTGCCAGCAGTTACATAGCGGGGGGATTCTACAATGAGCAGTTCTTC
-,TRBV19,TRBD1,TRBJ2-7,CASSLGQGPYEQYF,TGTGCCAGTAGTCTGGGACAGGGGCCCTACGAGCAGTACTTC
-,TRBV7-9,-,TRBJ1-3,CASSQMNGPGNTIYF,TGTGCCAGCAGCCAGATGAATGGGCCTGGAAACACCATATATTTT
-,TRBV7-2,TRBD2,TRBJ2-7,CASSLAGGSSYEQYF,TGTGCCAGCAGTCTGGCGGGGGGGAGCTCCTACGAGCAGTACTTC
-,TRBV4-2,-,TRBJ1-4,CASSLRLLNEKLFF,TGTGCCAGCAGCCTCCGGTTGCTTAATGAAAAACTGTTTTTT
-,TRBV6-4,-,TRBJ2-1,CASSEGAFNEQFF,TGTGCCAGCAGTGAGGGGGCGTTTAATGAGCAGTTCTTC
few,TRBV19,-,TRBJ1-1,CASSIASPGEAFF,TGTGCCAGTAGTATCGCTTCCCCAGGGGAAGCTTTCTTT
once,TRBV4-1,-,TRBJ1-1,CASKDSVGNTEAFF,TGCGCCAGCAAGGACTCGGTCGGGAACACTGAAGCTTTCTTT
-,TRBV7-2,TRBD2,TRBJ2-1,CASSLEGLAGGMEQFF,TGTGCCAGCAGCTTAGAGGGACTAGCGGGGGGAATGGAGCAGTTCTTC
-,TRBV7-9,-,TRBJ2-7,CASSAGVDYEQYF,TGTGCCAGCAGCGCCGGGGTGGACTACGAGCAGTACTTC
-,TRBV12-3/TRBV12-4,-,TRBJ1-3,CASTSSSGNTIYF,TGTGCCAGCACTAGTTCTTCTGGAAACACCATATATTTT
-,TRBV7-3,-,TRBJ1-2,CASSLNRELNYGYTF,TGTGCCAGCAGCTTAAACAGGGAGCTCAACTATGGCTACACCTTC
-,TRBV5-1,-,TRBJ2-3,CASSFSFSQGSTDTQYF,TGCGCCAGCAGCTTTTCCTTTAGCCAGGGGAGCACAGATACGCAGTATTTT
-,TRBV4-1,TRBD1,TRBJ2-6,CASSQTGTGFSWANVLTF,TGCGCCAGCAGCCAGACCGGGACAGGGTTTTCCTGGGCCAACGTCCTGACTTTC
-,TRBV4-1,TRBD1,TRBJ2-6,CASSPMGQESSGANVLTF,TGCGCCAGCAGCCCTATGGGACAGGAAAGCTCTGGGGCCAACGTCCTGACTTTC
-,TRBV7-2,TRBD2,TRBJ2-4,CASSLASLLGGGVKNIQYF,TGTGCCAGCAGCTTAGCGTCCCTGTTGGGCGGGGGGGTCAAAAACATTCAGTACTTC
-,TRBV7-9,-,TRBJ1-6,CASSLTDSPLHF,TGTGCCAGCAGCTTAACAGATTCACCCCTCCACTTT
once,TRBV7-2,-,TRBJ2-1,CASSFNPNEQFF,TGTGCCAGCAGCTTCAATCCCAATGAGCAGTTCTTC
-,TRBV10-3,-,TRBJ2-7,CAISEGQGTYEQYF,TGTGCCATCAGTGAAGGCCAGGGAACCTACGAGCAGTACTTC
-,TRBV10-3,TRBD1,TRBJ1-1,CAISEPGTGRTEAFF,TGTGCCATCAGTGAACCCGGGACAGGGCGCACTGAAGCTTTCTTT
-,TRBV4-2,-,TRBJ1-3,CASSQDLYRGNTIYF,TGTGCCAGCAGCCAAGATCTATACCGGGGAAACACCATATATTTT
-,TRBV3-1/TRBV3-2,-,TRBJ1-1,CASSQDLVRMNTEAFF,TGTGCCAGCAGCCAAGATCTTGTTAGAATGAACACTGAAGCTTTCTTT
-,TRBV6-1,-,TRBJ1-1,CASSEAKGRGAFF,TGTGCCAGCAGTGAAGCGAAGGGGCGAGGAGCTTTCTTT
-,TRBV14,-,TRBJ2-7,CASSQVGSDYQYF,TGTGCCAGCAGCCAAGTCGGCTCCGACTACCAGTACTTC
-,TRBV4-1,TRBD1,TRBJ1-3,CASSLGQGGNTIYF,TGCGCCAGCAGCCTCGGACAGGGTGGAAACACCATATATTTT
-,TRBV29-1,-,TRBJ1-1,CSVVGRLNTEAFF,TGCAGCGTTGTGGGCAGGTTGAACACTGAAGCTTTCTTT
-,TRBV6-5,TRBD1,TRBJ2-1,CASNNRGEQFF,TGTGCCAGCAATAACAGGGGCGAGCAGTTCTTC
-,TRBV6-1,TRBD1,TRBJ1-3,CASSEAVTGGGNTIYF,TGTGCCAGCAGTGAAGCCGTGACAGGGGGCGGAAACACCATATATTTT